The present T cell receptor (beta chain) was sequenced within a study of CD8 T cells in ankylosing spondylitis. TCRdb reprocessed the 5' RACE reads with MiXCR, giving one entry per CDR3 protein. Seen here are 350,000 or so distinct CDR3 sequences, roughly 14% observed once, and the top ten hold 0.95% to 1.4%. V was cut by 3 bases and J by 2 bases, with 3 bases left in between. The length of the CDR3 is 12 residues. The germline gives CDR1 SGHRS, CDR2 YFSETQ. What was sequenced was blood, either unsorted or a sorted T cell fraction (not recorded which). The TCR was taken from a male donor with ankylosing spondylitis or in good health (not recorded which). J is TRBJ2-1 and V is TRBV5-1; D call uncertain. CDR3 region: CASSWTYNEQFF. The CDR3 DNA reads TGCGCCAGCAGCTGGACCTACAATGAGCAGTTCTTC.